The 23 T cell receptor beta chains below come from one sample, sequenced in a study of cytomegalovirus exposure and HLA in healthy donors. The primer mix had 60 Vbeta and 13 Jbeta primers. Clones were read by immunoSEQ multiplex PCR, and TCRdb kept only the in-frame ones, dropping some. The sample yields tens of thousands of clones, 60% to 85% seen once. Input material: PBMCs. These receptors were taken from a woman between 35 and 50 years old in good health and CMV-seropositive.

CDR3 nucleotide sequence: TGTGCCAGCTCAAACACCCTTCCGGAAGCTTTCTTT. It translates to CASSNTLPEAFF. The rearrangement joins TRBV18 to TRBJ1-1, with D unresolved. Germline V gene sequence: CDR1 KGHSH, CDR2 LQKENI. The CDR3 length is 12 residues. The ends were cut back, 5 bases at V and 8 bases at J, with 12 bases in the middle.

The chain recombines TRBV5-5 with TRBJ1-2; 9 bases are a match to TRBD1. J was trimmed by 2 bases and V by 4 bases; bases with no gene match: 9. The CDR3 is 16 residues long. CDR1 is SGHKS and CDR2 is YYEKEE in the germline V gene (reference sequence). The DNA of the CDR3 is TGTGCCAGCAGCCCCGGGACAGGGAGCCGCAACTATGGCTACACCTTC. Its protein product is CASSPGTGSRNYGYTF.

In this sample, this clone turned up a few times. Other DNA variants within this sample encode the same CDR3. V is TRBV30 and J is TRBJ1-6; 7 bases are a match to TRBD1. Trimming took 0 bases from V and 10 from J; bases not matched to a gene: 9. Looked up from germline, CDR1 is GTSNPN and CDR2 is SVGIG (reference sequence). The length of the CDR3 is 15 residues. The CDR3 spells CAWSVPDRESSPLHF. DNA for the CDR3: TGTGCCTGGAGTGTACCTGACAGGGAGTCATCACCCCTCCACTTT.

About this clone itself: The same CDR3 can be traced to other DNA sequences in this sample. The chain recombines TRBV7-9 with TRBJ2-5; 10 bases are shared with TRBD1. The length of the CDR3 is 16 residues. Unmatched junction bases numbered 10, after V lost 5 bases and J lost 4 bases. Germline V lookup: CDR1 SEHNR, CDR2 FQNEAQ (reference sequence). CDR3 nucleotides: TGTGCCAGCAGCCCCGGGACAGGGGAGATTGTAGAGACCCAGTACTTC. This codes for CASSPGTGEIVETQYF.

This chain links TRBV5-6 with TRBJ1-4; 7 positions agree with TRBD1. The CDR3 is made up of 16 amino acids. Losses at the gene ends were 4 bases for V and 8 bases for J; bases not matched to a gene: 14. CDR1 is SGHDT and CDR2 is YYEEEE in the germline V gene. The CDR3 DNA is TGTGCCAGCAGCGGTTCCGTGACAGGGTTTTGGGAAAAACTGTTTTTT. Encoded protein: CASSGSVTGFWEKLFF.

This clone was observed a handful of times. The chain recombines TRBV7-9 with TRBJ2-1; 14 bases are shared with TRBD2. CDR3 length: 18 amino acids. Germline-derived CDR1 and CDR2 are SEHNR and FQNEAQ (reference sequence). V shed 3 bases, J shed 8 bases, and the junction held 12 bases outside the gene matches. CDR3 nucleotides: TGTGCCAGCAGCTTCCGGAGGCAGACTAGCGGGGGGGCGGATGAGCAGTTCTTC. It is translated as CASSFRRQTSGGADEQFF.

The gene calls are TRBV7-2 and TRBJ2-2; weak D call: TRBD2 (5 bases). Germline V gives CDR1 SGHTA, CDR2 FQGNSA. The V end was cut by 2 bases, the J end by 1 base, with 11 bases between. The CDR3 totals 16 residues. CDR3 loop: CASSLPGSVNTGELFF. The CDR3 nucleotides are TGTGCCAGCAGCTTACCGGGAAGTGTGAACACCGGGGAGCTGTTTTTT.

The V and J genes are TRBV7-9 and TRBJ2-1, with D possibly matching TRBD2 (7 bases). CDR3 size: 15 residues. V was clipped by 0 bases and J by 4 bases, with 10 bases between them. Germline V gives CDR1 SEHNR, CDR2 FQNEAQ (reference sequence). The CDR3 region has the DNA TGTGCCAGCAGCTTAGCGGGGGGGCAGTACAATGAGCAGTTCTTC. It codes for CASSLAGGQYNEQFF.

The chain uses TRBV6-1 and TRBJ2-7, with 10 bases that match TRBD2. Germline V gene sequence: CDR1 MNHNS, CDR2 SASEGT. The length of the CDR3 is 15 residues. The V and J ends lost 3 bases and 1 base, in that order; junction bases with no gene match: 3. CDR3 amino acids: CASSDRTSGSYEQYF. Written as DNA, the CDR3 is TGTGCCAGCAGTGACCGGACTAGCGGATCCTACGAGCAGTACTTC.

This clone was seen a handful of times. This chain connects TRBV5-4 to TRBJ2-5, with D tentatively TRBD1 (5 bases). Germline-derived CDR1 and CDR2 are SGHNT and YYREEE (reference sequence). V lost 6 bases and J 5 bases, leaving 11 bases between the germline ends. This CDR3 region has 12 residues. CDR3 sequence reads: CASTVKGETQYF. CDR3 DNA sequence: TGTGCCAGCACCGTAAAGGGGGAGACCCAGTACTTC.

V usage is TRBV25-1 and J usage is TRBJ1-2; weak D call: TRBD1 (5 bases). The V end lost 6 bases, the J end lost 8 bases, and 13 bases lay between the germline ends. The length of the CDR3 is 12 residues. Germline V gene data show CDR1 as MGHDK and CDR2 as SYGVNS. The CDR3 region has the DNA TGTGCCAGCAGATCCAGGGATCAAGGCTACACCTTC. Its protein product is CASRSRDQGYTF.

The chain recombines TRBV9 with TRBJ2-7; TRBD2 might be the D (5 bases). Germline values: CDR1 SGDLS, CDR2 YYNGEE. There are 15 residues in the CDR3. V was shortened by 6 bases and J by 0 bases, with 16 bases between the two germline ends. CDR3 sequence: CASTPSPGSSYEQYF. Written as DNA, the CDR3 is TGTGCCAGCACCCCTAGTCCGGGGAGCTCCTACGAGCAGTACTTC.

The chain uses TRBV5-1 and TRBJ2-5, with D perhaps matching TRBD2 (5 bases). Germline V gives CDR1 SGHRS, CDR2 YFSETQ. CDR3 length: 16 amino acids. With 0 bases removed from V and 4 bases from J, the gap between germline ends came to 16 bases. The CDR3 nucleotides are TGCGCCAGCAGCTTGGGTAGGGTCCGGGATGGAGAGACCCAGTACTTC. This sequence encodes CASSLGRVRDGETQYF.

The chain links TRBV9 to TRBJ2-5, with TRBD1 as a possible D gene (6 bases). Trimming stripped 4 bases from V and 4 bases from J, with 14 bases between. Germline V gene lookup returns CDR1 SGDLS and CDR2 YYNGEE. The CDR3 loop spans 14 amino acids. Written as DNA, the CDR3 is TGTGCCAGCAGCCTAGGAACAGGGCTAGAGACCCAGTACTTC. Translating it yields CASSLGTGLETQYF.

This clone has a single count. This chain joins TRBV2 and TRBJ2-3, with TRBD1 matching over 8 bases. Germline CDR1 and CDR2: SNHLY and FYNNEI. CDR3 size: 13 residues. Losses at the gene ends were 6 bases for V and 6 bases for J; bases not matched to a gene: 5. The CDR3 sequence is CASRFRGQDTQYF. CDR3 sequence (DNA): TGTGCCAGCAGATTCAGGGGGCAGGATACGCAGTATTTT. The whole variable domain, filled in from reference TRBV2 and TRBJ2-3, reads EPEVTQTPSHQVTQMGQEVILRCVPISNHLYFYWYRQILGQKVEFLVSFYNNEISEKSEIFDDQFSVERPDGSNFTLKIRSTKLEDSAMYFCASRFRGQDTQYFGPGTRLTVL.

The chain is built from TRBV6-1 and TRBJ1-1, with 8 bases that match TRBD1. The CDR3 is made up of 15 amino acids. With V trimmed by 5 bases and J by 1 base, 6 bases remained unmatched. Per the germline V gene, CDR1 is MNHNS and CDR2 is SASEGT. CDR3 nucleotide sequence: TGTGCCAGCAGTCCACGGACAGGGCGGAACACTGAAGCTTTCTTT. It yields the protein CASSPRTGRNTEAFF.

The V gene is TRBV13, the J gene TRBJ2-2; no firm D call. V shed 3 bases and J shed 5 bases, with 7 bases lying between them. The germline V gene has CDR1 PRHDT and CDR2 FYEKMQ (reference sequence). This CDR3 has 13 amino acids. CDR3 nucleotide sequence: TGTGCCAGCAGCTTCCTAGGAACCGGGGAGCTGTTTTTT. Amino acids: CASSFLGTGELFF.

The V gene is TRBV19, the J gene TRBJ1-1; the D gene is possibly TRBD1 (6 bases). This CDR3 has 15 amino acids. The V and J ends lost 6 bases and 5 bases respectively, with 19 bases between them. Germline CDR1 reads LNHDA; CDR2 reads SQIVND (reference sequence). The CDR3 bases are TGTGCCAGTAGCCATCAGGGTCGGGGGGCGACTGAAGCTTTCTTT. Translation: CASSHQGRGATEAFF.

The rearrangement uses TRBV14 and TRBJ2-5; a possible D gene is TRBD2 (5 bases). From germline, CDR1 is SGHDN and CDR2 FVKESK. The ends were cut back, 3 bases at V and 2 bases at J, with 10 bases in the middle. This CDR3 is built from 14 residues. DNA of the CDR3: TGTGCCAGCAGCCAGAGGGTTGTTCAAGAGACCCAGTACTTC. Its protein product is CASSQRVVQETQYF.

J is TRBJ1-3 and V is TRBV4-1, with D maybe TRBD1 (5 bases). Germline loops: CDR1 MGHRA, CDR2 YSYEKL. The V end was cut by 0 bases, the J end by 2 bases, with 14 bases between. This CDR3 spans 17 amino acids. The CDR3 protein is CASSQDAVRGPGNTIYF. CDR3 in DNA: TGCGCCAGCAGCCAAGATGCGGTTAGGGGCCCTGGAAACACCATATATTTT.

The V and J genes are TRBV7-9 and TRBJ2-1, with 8 bases fitting TRBD1. CDR1 and CDR2 from the germline V gene are SEHNR and FQNEAQ (reference sequence). The V segment lost 4 bases and the J segment 5 bases; nucleotides outside the gene matches: 19. The CDR3 length is 19 residues. The CDR3 sequence: CASSSIPGHRGTGNNEQFF. CDR3 in DNA: TGTGCCAGCAGCTCGATCCCCGGACACAGAGGGACAGGAAACAATGAGCAGTTCTTC.

The V gene is TRBV6-4, the J gene TRBJ2-2; D perhaps matches TRBD2 (5 bases). V lost 5 bases and J lost 1, with 5 bases in between. The germline V gene encodes CDR1 MRHNA and CDR2 SNTAGT. This CDR3 has 13 amino acids. In DNA form, the CDR3 reads TGTGCCAGCAGTAGCGGGAACACCGGGGAGCTGTTTTTT. It encodes CASSSGNTGELFF.

A word on this clone: The sample has other DNA sequences that encode this CDR3 too. This sequence joins TRBV11-2 and TRBJ2-7, with 9 bases identical to TRBD1. The V segment lost 3 bases and the J segment 6 bases; nucleotides outside the gene matches: 12. The CDR3 sequence is 16 residues long. Germline values: CDR1 SGHAT, CDR2 FQNNGV. The CDR3 region has the DNA TGTGCCAGCAGCTTCTGGAGAAGGGACAGGGTGGGCGAGCAGTACTTC. It translates to CASSFWRRDRVGEQYF.